This entry describes one T cell receptor (beta chain). This table comes from immunoSEQ multiplex PCR, and its TCRdb copy is limited to in-frame clones, with some not included. The table lists about 110,000 clones, 70% to 90% of them singletons. Germline V gene data show CDR1 as ENHRY and CDR2 as SYGVKD. Trimming cost V 10 bases and J 1 base, with 17 bases left between them. The CDR3 runs 15 residues. This specimen comes from a study of T cell responses to AZD1222 COVID-19 vaccine. The sample was peripheral blood, taken on day 0 of AZD1222 vaccination. This receptor was taken from an adult in good health. The chain combines TRBV10-3 with TRBJ1-5; D unresolved. CDR3 bases: TGTGCCACTCACGGAGGTCTGCGGAGCAATCAGCCCCAGCATTTT. It codes for CATHGGLRSNQPQHF.